This T cell receptor beta chain is drawn from a study of T-cell memory formation after mild COVID-19. Study conclusions and caveats: That cross-reactive memory joined was suggested by some responding clones appearing in pre-infection memory. Shrinking CD4+ clones resided mostly in CM and EM, and CD8+ ones in EMRA. Confirmation of SARS-CoV-2 specificity was lacking for second-wave clones peaking day 37.

TCRdb independently ran MiXCR on the 5' RACE reads; one entry per CDR3 protein. The sample has 350,000 or so distinct CDR3 sequences, over 10% seen once. The sample holds a few counts of this clonotype. Its antigen is not known. A much larger clonotype is one base distant, so this may be a read error. The CDR3 runs to 14 residues. V shed 6 bases, J shed 0 bases, and the junction held 5 bases outside the gene matches. Germline CDR1 and CDR2: MNHEY and SMNVEV (reference sequence). Sequencing was performed on PBMCs or a T cell subset sorted from them (not recorded which). The chain employs TRBV27 and TRBJ2-7, with 7 bases identical to TRBD1. The receptor's source is a man aged 18 to 29 who had mild COVID-19 (a few samples of this study predate the infection). Cell type and time point are not known. This CDR3 is CASSQTGSSYEQYF. The CDR3 DNA reads as TGTGCCAGCAGCCAGACAGGGAGCTCCTACGAGCAGTACTTC.